This TCR beta chain was identified in a study of regulatory T cells in long-lasting Graves disease. The authors built TCR beta libraries using iRepertoire HTBI primers and Arm-PCR of CDR3 regions. TCRdb itself ran the multiplex PCR reads through MiXCR, one entry per CDR3 protein. The sample includes more than 450,000 distinct CDR3 sequences, 15% to 20% of them seen just once. After removal of 2 bases from V and 7 bases from J, the junction contained 4 bases not matched to a gene. This CDR3 contains 14 residues. Germline CDR1 MNHEY, CDR2 SVGEGT. The time point was: newly diagnosed GD, antithyroid drugs for less than 3 months. Extracted PBMC RNA gave rise to the TCR library. This clonotype has a handful of counts. Separately, the same data were catalogued under a study of T cells in Graves' hyperthyroidism and ophthalmopathy.

Material: peripheral blood mononuclear cells (PBMCs), obtained at new diagnosis, from a patient treated with antithyroid drugs. The source of this sequence is a man in his forties with Graves disease. The chain employs TRBV6-2 or TRBV6-3 and TRBJ2-1; 8 bases line up with TRBD1. The DNA of the CDR3 is TGTGCCAGCAGTTACCTTAGACAGGGGAATGAGCAGTTCTTC. Translation: CASSYLRQGNEQFF.